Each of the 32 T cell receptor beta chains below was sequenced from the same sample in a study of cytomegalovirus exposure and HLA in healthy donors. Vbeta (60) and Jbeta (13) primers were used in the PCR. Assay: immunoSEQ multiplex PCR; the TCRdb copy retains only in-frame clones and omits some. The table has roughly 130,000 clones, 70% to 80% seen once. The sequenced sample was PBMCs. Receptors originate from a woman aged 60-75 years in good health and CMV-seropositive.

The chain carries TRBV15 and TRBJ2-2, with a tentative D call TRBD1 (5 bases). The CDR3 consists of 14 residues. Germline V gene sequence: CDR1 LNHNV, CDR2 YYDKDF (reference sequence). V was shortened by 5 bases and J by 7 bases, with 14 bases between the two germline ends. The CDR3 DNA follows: TGTGCCACCAGCCTTCAGGGTATTAGCGGGGAGCTGTTTTTT. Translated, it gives CATSLQGISGELFF.

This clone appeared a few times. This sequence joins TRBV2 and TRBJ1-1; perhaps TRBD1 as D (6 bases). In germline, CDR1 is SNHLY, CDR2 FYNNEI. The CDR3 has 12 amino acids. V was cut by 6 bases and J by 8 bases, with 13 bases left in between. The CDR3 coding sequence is TGTGCCAGCAGCAGCGCCGGGACAGAAGCTTTCTTT. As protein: CASSSAGTEAFF.

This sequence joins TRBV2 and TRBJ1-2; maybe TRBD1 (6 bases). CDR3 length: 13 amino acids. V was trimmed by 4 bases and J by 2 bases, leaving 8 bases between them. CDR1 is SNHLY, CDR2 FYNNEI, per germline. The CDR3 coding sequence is TGTGCCAGCAGTGGCCAGGGGAACTATGGCTACACCTTC. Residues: CASSGQGNYGYTF. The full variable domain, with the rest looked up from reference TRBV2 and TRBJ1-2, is EPEVTQTPSHQVTQMGQEVILRCVPISNHLYFYWYRQILGQKVEFLVSFYNNEISEKSEIFDDQFSVERPDGSNFTLKIRSTKLEDSAMYFCASSGQGNYGYTFGSGTRLTVV.

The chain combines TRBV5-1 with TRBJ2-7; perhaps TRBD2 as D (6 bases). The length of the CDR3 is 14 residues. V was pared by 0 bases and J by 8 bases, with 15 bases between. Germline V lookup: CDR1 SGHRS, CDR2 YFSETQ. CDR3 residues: CASSLAGGEQKQYF. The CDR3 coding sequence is TGCGCCAGCAGCTTGGCAGGAGGGGAACAGAAGCAGTACTTC.

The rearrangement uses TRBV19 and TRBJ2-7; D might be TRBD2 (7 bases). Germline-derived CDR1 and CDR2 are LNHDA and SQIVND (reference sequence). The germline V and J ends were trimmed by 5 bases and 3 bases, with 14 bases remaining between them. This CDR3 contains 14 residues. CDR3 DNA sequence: TGTGCCAGTAGTCGGGGGGCCGGAGGCTACGAGCAGTACTTC. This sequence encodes CASSRGAGGYEQYF. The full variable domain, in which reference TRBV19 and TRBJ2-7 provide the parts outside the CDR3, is DGGITQSPKYLFRKEGQNVTLSCEQNLNHDAMYWYRQDPGQGLRLIYYSQIVNDFQKGDIAEGYSVSREKKESFPLTVTSAQKNPTAFYLCASSRGAGGYEQYFGPGTRLTVT.

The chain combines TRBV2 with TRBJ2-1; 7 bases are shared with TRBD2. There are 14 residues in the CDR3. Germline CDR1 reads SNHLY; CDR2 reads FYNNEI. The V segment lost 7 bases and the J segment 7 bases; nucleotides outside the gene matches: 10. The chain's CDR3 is CASNRNGGGNEQFF. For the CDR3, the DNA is TGTGCCAGCAATCGAAACGGCGGGGGAAATGAGCAGTTCTTC.

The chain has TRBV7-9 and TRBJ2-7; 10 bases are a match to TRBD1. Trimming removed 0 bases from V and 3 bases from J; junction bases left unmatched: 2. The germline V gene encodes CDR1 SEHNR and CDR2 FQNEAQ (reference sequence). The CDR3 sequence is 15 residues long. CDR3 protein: CASSLAGQGGYEQYF. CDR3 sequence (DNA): TGTGCCAGCAGCTTAGCAGGACAGGGGGGCTACGAGCAGTACTTC.

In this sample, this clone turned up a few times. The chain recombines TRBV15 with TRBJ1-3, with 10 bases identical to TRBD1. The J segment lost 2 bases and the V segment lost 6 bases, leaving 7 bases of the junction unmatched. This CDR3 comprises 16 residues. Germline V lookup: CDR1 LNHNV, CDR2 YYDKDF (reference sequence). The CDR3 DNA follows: TGTGCCACCAGTACTAGACAGGGGGCAGCTGGAAACACCATATATTTT. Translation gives CATSTRQGAAGNTIYF.

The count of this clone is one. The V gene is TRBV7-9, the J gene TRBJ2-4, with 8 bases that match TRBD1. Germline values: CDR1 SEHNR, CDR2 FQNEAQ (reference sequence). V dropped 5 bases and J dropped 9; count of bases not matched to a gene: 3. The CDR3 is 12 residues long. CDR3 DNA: TGTGCCAGCAGCCCACAGGGGGGCATTCAGTACTTC. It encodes CASSPQGGIQYF.

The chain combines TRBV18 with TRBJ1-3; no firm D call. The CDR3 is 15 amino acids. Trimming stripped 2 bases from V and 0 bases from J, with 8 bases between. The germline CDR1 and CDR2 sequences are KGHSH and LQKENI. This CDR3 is CASSPVSSSGNTIYF. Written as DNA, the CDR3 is TGTGCCAGCTCACCAGTTTCCAGCTCTGGAAACACCATATATTTT.

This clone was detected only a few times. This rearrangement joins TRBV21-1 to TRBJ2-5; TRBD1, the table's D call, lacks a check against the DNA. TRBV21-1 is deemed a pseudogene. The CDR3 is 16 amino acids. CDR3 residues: CASSKGGARGEETQYF. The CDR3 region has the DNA TGTGCCAGCAGCAAAGGGGGAGCCAGGGGGGAAGAGACCCAGTACTTC.

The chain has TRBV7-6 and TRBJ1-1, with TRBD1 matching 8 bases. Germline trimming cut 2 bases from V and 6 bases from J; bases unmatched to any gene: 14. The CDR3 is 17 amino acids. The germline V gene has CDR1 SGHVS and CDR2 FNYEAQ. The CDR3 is CASSLRGQGETESEAFF. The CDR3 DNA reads TGTGCCAGCAGCTTAAGAGGACAGGGTGAAACAGAGTCTGAAGCTTTCTTT.

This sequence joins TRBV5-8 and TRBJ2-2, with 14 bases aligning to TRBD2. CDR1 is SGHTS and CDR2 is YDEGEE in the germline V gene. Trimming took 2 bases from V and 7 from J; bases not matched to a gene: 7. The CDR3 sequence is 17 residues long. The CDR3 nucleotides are TGTGCCAGCAGCTTTTCCGGGACTAGCGGGGGATACGGGGAGCTGTTTTTT. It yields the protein CASSFSGTSGGYGELFF.

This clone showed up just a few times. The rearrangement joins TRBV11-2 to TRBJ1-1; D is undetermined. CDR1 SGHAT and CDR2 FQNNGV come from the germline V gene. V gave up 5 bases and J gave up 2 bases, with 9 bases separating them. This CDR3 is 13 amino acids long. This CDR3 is CASSINTNTEAFF. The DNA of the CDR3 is TGTGCCAGCAGCATTAACACCAACACTGAAGCTTTCTTT.

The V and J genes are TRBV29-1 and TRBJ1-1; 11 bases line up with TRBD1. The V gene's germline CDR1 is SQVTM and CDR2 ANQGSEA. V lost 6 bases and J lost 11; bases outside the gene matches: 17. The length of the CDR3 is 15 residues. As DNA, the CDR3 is TGCAGCGTCCGTTTTCAGGACAGGGGGCCCATGAAGGCTTTCTTT. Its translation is CSVRFQDRGPMKAFF.

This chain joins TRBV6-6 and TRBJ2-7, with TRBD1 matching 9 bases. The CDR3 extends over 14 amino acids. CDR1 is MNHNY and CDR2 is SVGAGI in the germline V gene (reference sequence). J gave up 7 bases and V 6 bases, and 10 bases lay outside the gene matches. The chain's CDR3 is CASSQQGAPGEQYF. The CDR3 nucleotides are TGTGCCAGCAGCCAACAGGGGGCGCCGGGTGAGCAGTACTTC.

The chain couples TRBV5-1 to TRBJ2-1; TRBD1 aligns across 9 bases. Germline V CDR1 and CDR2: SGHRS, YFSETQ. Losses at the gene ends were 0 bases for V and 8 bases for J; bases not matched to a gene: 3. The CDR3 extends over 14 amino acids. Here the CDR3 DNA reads TGCGCCAGCAGCTTGGGACAGGGGGTGTATGAGCAGTTCTTC. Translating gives CASSLGQGVYEQFF.

Written as DNA, the CDR3 is TGTGCTAGTGAAAAGGGATTACAGGGGGAACCCAAGGCTTTCTTT. Its protein is CASEKGLQGEPKAFF. This chain uses TRBV12-5 with TRBJ1-1; 8 bases agree with TRBD1. The CDR3 runs to 15 residues. The germline CDR1 and CDR2 sequences are LGHNT and FRNRAP. V trimming: 7 bases; J trimming: 11 bases; junction bases outside the gene matches: 18. The full variable domain, rest sourced from reference TRBV12-5 and TRBJ1-1, is DARVTQTPRHKVTEMGQEVTMRCQPILGHNTVFWYRQTMMQGLELLAYFRNRAPLDDSGMPKDRFSAEMPDATLATLKIQPSEPRDSAVYFCASEKGLQGEPKAFFGQGTRLTVV.

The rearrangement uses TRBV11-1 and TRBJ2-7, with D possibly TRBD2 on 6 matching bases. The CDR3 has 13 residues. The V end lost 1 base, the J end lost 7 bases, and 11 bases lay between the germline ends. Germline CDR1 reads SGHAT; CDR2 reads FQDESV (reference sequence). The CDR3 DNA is TGTGCCAGCAGCTTAGAGGAGGGCTTGGAGCAGTACTTC. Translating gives CASSLEEGLEQYF.

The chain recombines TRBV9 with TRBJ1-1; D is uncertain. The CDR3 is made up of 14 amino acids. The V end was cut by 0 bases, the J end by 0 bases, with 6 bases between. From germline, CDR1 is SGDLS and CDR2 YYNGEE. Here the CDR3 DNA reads TGTGCCAGCAGCGTAGAGAGAATGAACACTGAAGCTTTCTTT. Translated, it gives CASSVERMNTEAFF.

CDR3 protein: CASRQGLDTEAFF. The CDR3 DNA sequence: TGCGCCAGCCGCCAGGGGCTAGACACTGAAGCTTTCTTT. The rearrangement uses TRBV10-1 and TRBJ1-1, with D possibly TRBD1 on 6 matching bases. The germline V gene encodes CDR1 WNHNN and CDR2 SYGVQD (reference sequence). The CDR3 is 13 residues long. Trimming left V 8 bases short and J 3 bases short, with 13 bases between.

CDR3 protein: CASSFGGADGELFF. For the CDR3, the DNA is TGTGCCAGCAGCTTTGGGGGCGCGGACGGGGAGCTGTTTTTT. The genes are TRBV7-2 and TRBJ2-2, with D possibly TRBD1 on 6 matching bases. Trimming pared 3 bases from V and 7 bases from J, leaving 12 bases between. Germline V gene data show CDR1 as SGHTA and CDR2 as FQGNSA. There are 14 residues in the CDR3.

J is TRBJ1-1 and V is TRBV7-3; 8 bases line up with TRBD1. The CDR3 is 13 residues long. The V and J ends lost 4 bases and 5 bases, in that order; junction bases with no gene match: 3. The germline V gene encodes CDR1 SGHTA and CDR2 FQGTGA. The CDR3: CASSSTGVTEAFF. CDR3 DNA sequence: TGTGCCAGCAGCTCGACAGGGGTGACTGAAGCTTTCTTT.

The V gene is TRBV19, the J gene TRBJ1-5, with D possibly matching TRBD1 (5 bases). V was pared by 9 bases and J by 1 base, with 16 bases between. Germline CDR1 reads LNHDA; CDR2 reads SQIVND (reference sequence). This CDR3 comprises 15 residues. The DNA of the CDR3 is TGTGCCAGCAAGATGGGGGGGGGAAGCAATCAGCCCCAGCATTTT. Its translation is CASKMGGGSNQPQHF.

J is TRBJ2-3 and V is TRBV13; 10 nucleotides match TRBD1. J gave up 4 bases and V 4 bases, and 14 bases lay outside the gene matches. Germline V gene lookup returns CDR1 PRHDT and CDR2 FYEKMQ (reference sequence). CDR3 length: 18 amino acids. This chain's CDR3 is CASSSRSGTGDVPDTQYF. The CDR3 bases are TGTGCCAGCAGCTCCCGGTCCGGGACAGGGGACGTTCCAGATACGCAGTATTTT.

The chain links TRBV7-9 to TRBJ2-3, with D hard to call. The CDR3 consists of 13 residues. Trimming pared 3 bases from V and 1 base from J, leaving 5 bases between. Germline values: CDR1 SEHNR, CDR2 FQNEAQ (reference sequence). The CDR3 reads CASSFPGTDTQYF. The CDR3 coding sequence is TGTGCCAGCAGCTTCCCAGGCACAGATACGCAGTATTTT. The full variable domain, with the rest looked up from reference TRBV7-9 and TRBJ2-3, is DTGVSQNPRHKITKRGQNVTFRCDPISEHNRLYWYRQTLGQGPEFLTYFQNEAQLEKSRLLSDRFSAERPKGSFSTLEIQRTEQGDSAMYLCASSFPGTDTQYFGPGTRLTVL.

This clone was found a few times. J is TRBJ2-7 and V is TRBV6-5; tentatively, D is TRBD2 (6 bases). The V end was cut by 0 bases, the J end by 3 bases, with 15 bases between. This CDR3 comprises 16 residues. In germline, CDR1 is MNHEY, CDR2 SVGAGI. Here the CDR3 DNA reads TGTGCCAGCAGTTACTCGTACGGGGAGGTAGGCTACGAGCAGTACTTC. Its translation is CASSYSYGEVGYEQYF.

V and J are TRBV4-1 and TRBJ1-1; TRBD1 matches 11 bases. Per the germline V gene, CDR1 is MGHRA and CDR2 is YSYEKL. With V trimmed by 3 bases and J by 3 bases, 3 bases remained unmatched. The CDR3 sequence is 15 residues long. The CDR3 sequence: CASSHGGQGDTEAFF. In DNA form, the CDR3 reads TGCGCCAGCAGCCACGGGGGACAGGGGGACACTGAAGCTTTCTTT.

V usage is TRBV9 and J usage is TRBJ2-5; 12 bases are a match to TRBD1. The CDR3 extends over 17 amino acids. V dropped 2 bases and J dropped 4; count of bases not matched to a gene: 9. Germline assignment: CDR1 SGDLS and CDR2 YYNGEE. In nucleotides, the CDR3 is TGTGCCAGCAGCGTTAGTACCGGGACAGGGGGCCTAGAGACCCAGTACTTC. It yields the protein CASSVSTGTGGLETQYF.

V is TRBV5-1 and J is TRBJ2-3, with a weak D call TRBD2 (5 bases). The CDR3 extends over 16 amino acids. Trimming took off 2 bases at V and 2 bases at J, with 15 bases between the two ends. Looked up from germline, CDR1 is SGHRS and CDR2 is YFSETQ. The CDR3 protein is CASSFLAASITDTQYF. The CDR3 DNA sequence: TGCGCCAGCAGCTTTTTAGCCGCTAGCATCACAGATACGCAGTATTTT.

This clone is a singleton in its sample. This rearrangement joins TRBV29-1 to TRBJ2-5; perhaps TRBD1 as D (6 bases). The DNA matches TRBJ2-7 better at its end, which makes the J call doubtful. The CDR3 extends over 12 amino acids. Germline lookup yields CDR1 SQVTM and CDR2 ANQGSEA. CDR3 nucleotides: TGCAGCGCCGGGACACCCCCCTACGAGCAGTACTTC. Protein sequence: CSAGTPPYEQYF.

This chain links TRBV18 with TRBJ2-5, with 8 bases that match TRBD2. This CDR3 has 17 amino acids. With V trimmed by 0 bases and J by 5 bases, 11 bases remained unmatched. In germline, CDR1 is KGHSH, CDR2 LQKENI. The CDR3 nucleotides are TGTGCCAGCTCACCACCGCAAGCGGCAGGCGGGGGGGAGACCCAGTACTTC. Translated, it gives CASSPPQAAGGGETQYF.